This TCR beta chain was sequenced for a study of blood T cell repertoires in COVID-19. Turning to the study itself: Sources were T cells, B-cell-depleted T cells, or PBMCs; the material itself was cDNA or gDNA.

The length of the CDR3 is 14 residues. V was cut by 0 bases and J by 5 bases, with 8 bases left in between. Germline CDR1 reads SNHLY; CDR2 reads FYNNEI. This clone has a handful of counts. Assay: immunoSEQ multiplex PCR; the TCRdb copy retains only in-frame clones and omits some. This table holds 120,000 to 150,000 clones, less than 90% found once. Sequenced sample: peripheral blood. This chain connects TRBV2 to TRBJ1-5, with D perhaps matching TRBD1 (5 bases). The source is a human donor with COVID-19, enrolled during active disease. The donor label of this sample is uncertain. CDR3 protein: CASSEASGDQPQHF. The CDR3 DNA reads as TGTGCCAGCAGTGAAGCTTCGGGGGATCAGCCCCAGCATTTT.